This TCR beta chain was found in a study of blood T cells in healthy people across ages. The CDR3 extends over 18 amino acids. The germline CDR1 and CDR2 sequences are SEHNR and FQNEAQ (reference sequence). V lost 5 bases and J 0 bases, leaving 19 bases between the germline ends. This clonotype occurred a few times. Its antigen is unidentified. General study results and limits: Fewer expanded clones and more diversity marked long-lived versus aged donors. PBMCs were not sorted, which prevented a conclusive comparison of naive versus antigen-experienced cells.

The second PCR ran roughly 7 to 12 cycles with a sample-barcoded 5' primer and J-beta primers. A tag from a template-switch adaptor with 12 random nucleotides marked each cDNA molecule. TCRdb processed the 5' RACE reads anew with MiXCR; each CDR3 protein has one entry. This sample has hundreds of thousands of distinct CDR3 sequences, with approximately 24% found just once. This sample also belongs to another study, concerning T cells of mothers and their children.

The chain uses TRBV7-9 and TRBJ1-4; tentative D call: TRBD1 (6 bases). This receptor was taken from a boy younger than 18 in good health. The sequenced sample consisted of blood. The CDR3 region is CASSQLGHPTTTNEKLFF. The CDR3 DNA sequence: TGTGCCAGCAGCCAACTGGGACATCCGACAACAACTAATGAAAAACTGTTTTTT.